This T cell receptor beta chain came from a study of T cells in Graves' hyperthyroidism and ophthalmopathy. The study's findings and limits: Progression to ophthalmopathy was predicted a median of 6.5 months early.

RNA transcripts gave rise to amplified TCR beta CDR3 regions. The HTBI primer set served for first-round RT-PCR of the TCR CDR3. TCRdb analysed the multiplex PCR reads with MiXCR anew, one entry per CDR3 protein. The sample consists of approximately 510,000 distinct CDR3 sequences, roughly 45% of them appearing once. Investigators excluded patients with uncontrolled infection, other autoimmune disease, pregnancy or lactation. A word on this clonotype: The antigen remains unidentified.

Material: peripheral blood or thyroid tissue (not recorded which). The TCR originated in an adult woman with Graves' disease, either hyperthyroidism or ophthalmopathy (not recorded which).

This chain's CDR3 is CSVPELGQGKRYF. The CDR3 nucleotides read TGCAGCGTTCCGGAGCTGGGACAGGGGAAGCGGTACTTC. The chain carries TRBV29-1 and TRBJ2-7, with 10 bases that match TRBD1. The CDR3 runs 13 residues. V gave up 5 bases and J gave up 12 bases; unmatched junction bases: 13. Germline V gives CDR1 SQVTM, CDR2 ANQGSEA.